Listed below are T cell receptor beta chains from one sample, sequenced in a study of human T cells and chemical hapten exposure. Each CDR3 protein gets one entry after TCRdb re-called the RACE reads with MiXCR. This table holds under 300,000 distinct CDR3 sequences, approximately 8.6% found once. This sample comprised whole blood, obtained in connection with sensitization to the hapten diphenylcyclopropenone (DPC). The receptor source for this set is a woman aged 40 to 50 with alopecia areata. Some clones in this sample may be carry-over from other donors' samples. CDR3s include the opening cysteine and the closing phenylalanine or tryptophan. The D gene is left open where the match is weak. Some rows mark clone size as missing; the rest say once, few, many or name a class of expanded clone.

few | TRBJ1-1 | TRBV12-3/TRBV12-4 | TRBD1 | CASSLAINAGQGLAFF | TGTGCCAGCAGTTTAGCGATTAACGCGGGACAGGGACTTGCTTTCTTT
- | TRBJ2-1 | TRBV20-1 | - | CSASGDYNEQFF | TGCAGTGCTAGCGGGGACTACAATGAGCAGTTCTTC
- | TRBJ1-4 | TRBV7-9 | - | CASSLRQLSNEKLFF | TGTGCCAGCAGCCTTAGACAGTTAAGCAATGAAAAACTGTTTTTT
many | TRBJ2-5 | TRBV18 | TRBD1 | CASSQSTGPEETQYF | TGTGCCAGCTCACAGTCGACAGGGCCGGAGGAGACCCAGTACTTC
- | TRBJ2-7 | TRBV6-6 | TRBD2 | CASIGRPALYEQYF | TGTGCCAGCATCGGGAGGCCCGCACTCTACGAGCAGTACTTC
few | TRBJ2-1 | TRBV7-2 | TRBD1 | CASSLVGSGTGGENQFF | TGTGCCAGCAGCTTAGTAGGGTCAGGGACAGGGGGCGAAAATCAGTTCTTC
- | TRBJ1-4 | TRBV28 | - | CASPAPTNEKLFF | TGTGCCAGCCCTGCTCCAACTAATGAAAAACTGTTTTTT
few | TRBJ2-7 | TRBV5-6 | TRBD1 | CASSQYRDSYEQYF | TGTGCCAGCAGCCAGTACCGGGACAGCTACGAGCAGTACTTC
few | TRBJ1-4 | TRBV20-1 | - | CSARVSKAPATNEKLFF | TGCAGTGCTAGAGTCTCTAAAGCGCCCGCAACTAATGAAAAACTGTTTTTT
few | TRBJ2-1 | TRBV30 | - | CAWSAAGEQFF | TGTGCCTGGAGTGCGGCAGGGGAGCAGTTCTTC
- | TRBJ1-1 | TRBV7-2 | - | CASSLASTYTEAFF | TGTGCCAGCAGCTTAGCGAGCACCTACACTGAAGCTTTCTTT
few | TRBJ2-7 | TRBV7-9 | - | CASSGGPNSYEQYF | TGTGCCAGCAGCGGGGGACCTAACTCCTACGAGCAGTACTTC
few | TRBJ1-3 | TRBV7-9 | - | CASSSGTGLGNTIYF | TGTGCCAGCAGCTCCGGAACAGGCTTAGGAAACACCATATATTTT
- | TRBJ1-6 | TRBV5-1 | - | CASSLDLRSNSPLHF | TGCGCCAGCAGCTTGGATTTAAGAAGTAATTCACCCCTCCACTTT
many | TRBJ2-7 | TRBV12-3/TRBV12-4 | - | CASSLRGSYEQYF | TGTGCCAGCAGCTTAAGAGGATCCTACGAGCAGTACTTC
many | TRBJ2-1 | TRBV29-1 | - | CSVEVGQQFF | TGCAGCGTTGAAGTGGGGCAACAGTTCTTC
many | TRBJ2-7 | TRBV7-8 | TRBD1 | CASTSTGQTYEQYF | TGTGCCAGCACCTCTACGGGACAGACCTACGAGCAGTACTTC
- | TRBJ1-4 | TRBV4-3 | - | CASSQDGRGRGEKLFF | TGCGCCAGCAGCCAAGACGGCAGGGGACGGGGTGAAAAACTGTTTTTT
- | TRBJ1-1 | TRBV12-3/TRBV12-4 | - | CASSRQTNTEAFF | TGTGCCAGCAGTCGACAGACGAACACTGAAGCTTTCTTT
- | TRBJ2-7 | TRBV9 | TRBD1 | CASSWPGQGTYEQYF | TGTGCCAGCAGCTGGCCGGGACAGGGCACCTACGAGCAGTACTTC
few | TRBJ1-2 | TRBV24-1 | TRBD1 | CATGQGSANYGYTF | TGTGCCACCGGACAGGGTTCAGCTAACTATGGCTACACCTTC
- | TRBJ2-3 | TRBV7-2 | - | CASSLAVGTPTQYF | TGTGCCAGCAGCTTAGCCGTTGGGACTCCTACGCAGTATTTT
many | TRBJ1-2 | TRBV4-1 | - | CASSGRQNYGYTF | TGCGCCAGCAGCGGTCGACAGAACTATGGCTACACCTTC
many | TRBJ2-7 | TRBV12-3/TRBV12-4 | - | CASGGIYEQYF | TGTGCCAGCGGGGGAATCTACGAGCAGTACTTC
few | TRBJ2-7 | TRBV28 | - | CASSLFRGGRREQYF | TGTGCCAGCAGTTTATTTAGGGGGGGGCGCCGAGAGCAGTACTTC
many | TRBJ2-7 | TRBV24-1 | - | CATSAGLEQYF | TGTGCCACCAGTGCCGGACTCGAGCAGTACTTC
- | TRBJ2-4 | TRBV3-1 | - | CASSSDQDLGGYF | TGTGCCAGCAGCTCAGATCAGGACCTTGGAGGGTACTTC
many | TRBJ1-5 | TRBV29-1 | TRBD1 | CSVADRDQPQHF | TGCAGCGTTGCTGACAGGGATCAGCCCCAGCATTTT
few | TRBJ2-3 | TRBV28 | TRBD2 | CASGIAGDADTQYF | TGTGCCAGCGGAATAGCGGGAGACGCAGATACGCAGTATTTT
- | TRBJ2-2 | TRBV20-1 | - | CSPRAPSGELFF | TGCAGCCCTCGGGCTCCTTCCGGGGAGCTGTTTTTT
many | TRBJ1-1 | TRBV5-5 | - | CASSWTVNTEAFF | TGTGCCAGCAGCTGGACAGTCAACACTGAAGCTTTCTTT
- | TRBJ1-5 | TRBV27 | TRBD1 | CASSFSGTGNQPQHF | TGTGCCAGCAGTTTCTCCGGGACAGGCAATCAGCCCCAGCATTTT
many | TRBJ1-1 | TRBV29-1 | - | CSVEANTEAFF | TGCAGCGTTGAAGCGAACACTGAAGCTTTCTTT
few | TRBJ1-6 | TRBV20-1 | - | CSARQNNSPLHF | TGCAGTGCTAGACAGAATAATTCACCCCTCCACTTT
- | TRBJ2-3 | TRBV7-3 | TRBD2 | CASSLTGNVAALAGRTDTQYF | TGTGCCAGCAGCTTAACTGGTAACGTGGCAGCACTAGCGGGACGCACAGATACGCAGTATTTT
- | TRBJ2-5 | TRBV12-3/TRBV12-4 | - | CASFQGQYQETQYF | TGTGCCAGCTTCCAGGGCCAGTACCAAGAGACCCAGTACTTC
few | TRBJ2-5 | TRBV7-6 | TRBD1 | CASSSGQGITGETQYF | TGTGCCAGCAGCTCAGGACAGGGGATAACCGGTGAGACCCAGTACTTC